The 7 T cell receptor beta chains below come from one sample, sequenced in a study of T cell responses to AZD1222 COVID-19 vaccine. Assay used: immunoSEQ multiplex PCR; TCRdb lists only in-frame clones, some missing. This repertoire shows about 120,000 clones, roughly 88% found once; its top ten account for nearly 4.5%. Source: peripheral blood, taken on day 0 of MenACWY control vaccination. Receptors were obtained from an adult in good health.

CDR3 coding DNA: TGTGCCAGCAGGTCTGGGGGAACTAATGAAAAACTGTTTTTT. It is translated as CASRSGGTNEKLFF. The chain uses TRBV27 and TRBJ1-4, with a weak D call TRBD1 (5 bases). V was pared by 6 bases and J by 1 base, with 9 bases between. This CDR3 has 14 amino acids. Germline assignment: CDR1 MNHEY and CDR2 SMNVEV (reference sequence).

About this clone: Other DNA sequences from this sample encode an identical CDR3 as well. CDR3 sequence reads: CASLGNTEAFF. The CDR3 bases are TGTGCCAGCCTAGGCAACACTGAAGCTTTCTTT. The rearrangement links TRBV28 to TRBJ1-1; D uncertain. CDR3 length: 11 residues. CDR1 is MDHEN and CDR2 is SYDVKM in the germline V gene. Trimming removed 8 bases at V and 2 bases at J, with 6 bases between.

The rearrangement uses TRBV6-6 and TRBJ2-3, with D perhaps TRBD1 or TRBD2 (5 bases each). The CDR3 sequence is 17 residues long. Deletions cut 5 bases from V and 3 bases from J, with 21 bases between. CDR1 is MNHNY and CDR2 is SVGAGI in the germline V gene (reference sequence). CDR3 sequence (DNA): TGTGCCAGCAGTCTTCCGCAAGAGGGGCGCATGACAGATACGCAGTATTTT. It yields the protein CASSLPQEGRMTDTQYF.

This clone turned up a few times. V gene TRBV28 combines with J gene TRBJ1-6, with a possible D match to TRBD1 (6 bases). CDR3 size: 13 residues. Germline assignment: CDR1 MDHEN and CDR2 SYDVKM. V was cut by 6 bases and J by 13 bases, with 16 bases left in between. CDR3 sequence: CASRPRTAGPLHF. Written as DNA, the CDR3 is TGTGCCAGCAGGCCCCGGACAGCGGGCCCCCTCCACTTT.

The V gene is TRBV27, the J gene TRBJ2-7; 10 nucleotides align to TRBD2. Trimming took 8 bases from V and 6 from J; bases not matched to a gene: 16. Germline V gene lookup returns CDR1 MNHEY and CDR2 SMNVEV (reference sequence). The CDR3 loop spans 16 amino acids. CDR3 loop: CASRPLLGLAPREQYF. The CDR3 nucleotides are TGTGCCAGCCGCCCCCTCCTGGGACTAGCGCCGCGCGAGCAGTACTTC.

This clone has just one count. This chain connects TRBV27 to TRBJ2-3; D possibly matches TRBD1 or TRBD2 (5 bases each). Trimming pared 3 bases from V and 2 bases from J, leaving 9 bases between. This CDR3 is 14 amino acids long. Germline V CDR1 and CDR2: MNHEY, SMNVEV (reference sequence). This CDR3 is CASSLGEVTDTQYF. DNA for the CDR3: TGTGCCAGCAGTTTGGGGGAAGTCACAGATACGCAGTATTTT.

The chain carries TRBV29-1 and TRBJ2-2, with 15 bases fitting TRBD2. The CDR3 has 18 amino acids. V was pared by 6 bases and J by 3 bases, with 11 bases of the junction left unmatched. Per germline, CDR1 SQVTM and CDR2 ANQGSEA. The CDR3 DNA follows: TGCAGCGTCTTCGGACTAGCGGGAGGGGTCGGGGACACCGGGGAGCTGTTTTTT. Its translation: CSVFGLAGGVGDTGELFF.